A selection of T cell receptor beta chains follows, all from one sample in a study of T cell responses to AZD1222 COVID-19 vaccine. Libraries were prepared by immunoSEQ multiplex PCR; TCRdb keeps only in-frame clonotypes and omits some of them. This table holds tens of thousands of clones, approximately 86% found once. The sample here was peripheral blood, taken on day 0 of AZD1222 vaccination. The receptors stem from an adult in good health. CDR3s include the opening cysteine and the closing phenylalanine or tryptophan. A D gene is named only where the DNA matches it firmly. Size is stated for part of the rows, as once, few or many counts, or as a class when the clone is expanded.

D: .; size: .; J: TRBJ1-3; length: 14; V: TRBV3-1/TRBV3-2; DNA: TGTGCCAGCAGCCAAGTGGGGGGTTCAGACACCATATATTTT; CDR3: CASSQVGGSDTIYF
D: .; size: once; J: TRBJ1-2; length: 14; V: TRBV21-1; DNA: TGTGCCAGTTTCCCACAGGGAGTAAACTATGGCTACACCTTC; CDR3: CASFPQGVNYGYTF
D: .; size: few; J: TRBJ1-1; length: 14; V: TRBV4-2; DNA: TGTGCCAGCAGACTGGGACACATGAACACTGAAGCTTTCTTT; CDR3: CASRLGHMNTEAFF
D: TRBD1; size: .; J: TRBJ2-4; length: 14; V: TRBV19; DNA: TGTGCCAGTAGTCTTAGGACAGGGATGAACATTCAGTACTTC; CDR3: CASSLRTGMNIQYF
D: TRBD2; size: .; J: TRBJ2-3; length: 13; V: TRBV9; DNA: TGTGCCAGCAGCGAGGGAGGGATGGATACGCAGTATTTT; CDR3: CASSEGGMDTQYF
D: .; size: once; J: TRBJ1-2; length: 15; V: TRBV3-1/TRBV3-2; DNA: TGTGCCAGCAGCCAAGATTTCGCAGGGACGCATGGCTACACCTTC; CDR3: CASSQDFAGTHGYTF
D: TRBD1; size: .; J: TRBJ1-1; length: 15; V: TRBV5-4; DNA: TGTGCCAGCAGCTTAAGGGGGCCCATTAACACTGAAGCTTTCTTT; CDR3: CASSLRGPINTEAFF
D: .; size: .; J: TRBJ2-5; length: 12; V: TRBV30; DNA: TGTGCCTGGAGTGCTCCAGTGGAGACCCAGTACTTC; CDR3: CAWSAPVETQYF
D: TRBD2; size: once; J: TRBJ2-2; length: 17; V: TRBV27; DNA: TGTGCCAGCAGTTTCTTTGTGGGACTAGTACGTACCGGGGAGCTGTTTTTT; CDR3: CASSFFVGLVRTGELFF
D: TRBD2; size: .; J: TRBJ2-3; length: 16; V: TRBV10-1; DNA: TGCGCCAGCAGTGAAGGTGGGAGCGGGGGCACAGATACGCAGTATTTT; CDR3: CASSEGGSGGTDTQYF
D: .; size: .; J: TRBJ2-1; length: 11; V: TRBV20-1; DNA: TGCAGTGCTAGAGGACTCAATGAGCAGTTCTTC; CDR3: CSARGLNEQFF
D: .; size: .; J: TRBJ1-6; length: 16; V: TRBV12-2; DNA: TGTGCAAGTCGCTTAGTCGAGGGACAGGGGGTTTCACCCCTCCACTTT; CDR3: CASRLVEGQGVSPLHF
D: .; size: .; J: TRBJ2-5; length: 12; V: TRBV6-1; DNA: TGTGCCAGCAGTGAATTGCGGGAGACCCAGTACTTC; CDR3: CASSELRETQYF
D: .; size: .; J: TRBJ1-6; length: 14; V: TRBV2; DNA: TGTGCCAGCAGTGTCCTAGGGGCTGGATCACCCCTCCACTTT; CDR3: CASSVLGAGSPLHF
D: .; size: .; J: TRBJ1-6; length: 15; V: TRBV3-1/TRBV3-2; DNA: TGTGCCAGCAGCCCCCGTGGAGGGCAGAATTCACCCCTCCACTTT; CDR3: CASSPRGGQNSPLHF
D: TRBD1; size: .; J: TRBJ1-1; length: 14; V: TRBV27; DNA: TGTGCCAGCAGTTTATCTGGACAGGGGGCTGAAGCTTTCTTT; CDR3: CASSLSGQGAEAFF
D: TRBD1; size: .; J: TRBJ1-2; length: 14; V: TRBV5-3; DNA: TGTGCCAGAAGCTTGGGGCAGGGGGCTCCTGGCTACACCTTC; CDR3: CARSLGQGAPGYTF
D: .; size: .; J: TRBJ2-4; length: 15; V: TRBV28; DNA: TGTGCCAGCAGTTTGGCCCCCCAAGGGGGGAGGGGTCAGTACTTC; CDR3: CASSLAPQGGRGQYF
D: .; size: .; J: TRBJ1-1; length: 16; V: TRBV6-5; DNA: TGTGCCAGCAGTTACCACGGGACGAGGAAGAACACTGAAGCTTTCTTT; CDR3: CASSYHGTRKNTEAFF
D: .; size: .; J: TRBJ2-1; length: 13; V: TRBV28; DNA: TGTGCCAGCAGTTTTTTGGGCTACAATGAGCAGTTCTTC; CDR3: CASSFLGYNEQFF
D: .; size: .; J: TRBJ1-5; length: 13; V: TRBV10-3; DNA: TGTGCCATCAGTGCTTTAGGCGACCAGCCCCAGCATTTT; CDR3: CAISALGDQPQHF
D: .; size: .; J: TRBJ1-2; length: 15; V: TRBV19; DNA: TGTGCCAGTAGTATAAGCGACAGCAGGTTCGGTGGCTACACCTTC; CDR3: CASSISDSRFGGYTF
D: TRBD1; size: .; J: TRBJ1-6; length: 15; V: TRBV6-5; DNA: TGTGCCAGCAGGACGGGACAGATAACTAATTCACCCCTCCACTTT; CDR3: CASRTGQITNSPLHF
D: .; size: .; J: TRBJ2-1; length: 15; V: TRBV28; DNA: TGTGCCAGCAGTGACCCGGGAAACGGGTACAATGAGCAGTTCTTC; CDR3: CASSDPGNGYNEQFF
D: TRBD2; size: .; J: TRBJ2-2; length: 14; V: TRBV7-7; DNA: TGTGCTAGCAGCTCGACGACTAGCGCCGGGGAGCTGTTTTTT; CDR3: CASSSTTSAGELFF
D: .; size: .; J: TRBJ2-7; length: 12; V: TRBV29-1; DNA: TGCAGCGTCAGAGGGGGGGCGCGGGAGCAGTACTTC; CDR3: CSVRGGAREQYF
D: .; size: .; J: TRBJ2-2; length: 17; V: TRBV7-3; DNA: TGTGCCAGCAGCTTACCGGGACAACTCGCGAACACCGGGGAGCTGTTTTTT; CDR3: CASSLPGQLANTGELFF
D: TRBD2; size: .; J: TRBJ2-7; length: 16; V: TRBV6-1; DNA: TGTGCCAGCAGTGAGAGTGGCGGGAGGGCTTCCTACGAGCAGTACTTC; CDR3: CASSESGGRASYEQYF
D: .; size: .; J: TRBJ1-2; length: 13; V: TRBV28; DNA: TGTGCCAGCAGACCGACGGAGAACTATGGCTACACCTTC; CDR3: CASRPTENYGYTF
D: .; size: .; J: TRBJ2-2; length: 16; V: TRBV19; DNA: TGTGCCAGTACCTATATGACGGTAGCGAACACCGGGGAGCTGTTTTTT; CDR3: CASTYMTVANTGELFF
D: TRBD1; size: .; J: TRBJ1-3; length: 16; V: TRBV4-3; DNA: TGCGCCAGCAGCCAAGAGACAGGGCTAGACGGAAACACCATATATTTT; CDR3: CASSQETGLDGNTIYF
D: .; size: .; J: TRBJ1-3; length: 13; V: TRBV30; DNA: TGTGCCTGGAGTACGGGGGCTGGAAACACCATATATTTT; CDR3: CAWSTGAGNTIYF
D: .; size: .; J: TRBJ1-1; length: 13; V: TRBV14; DNA: TGTGCCAGCAGCCAAGTTGGGAACACTGAAGCTTTCTTT; CDR3: CASSQVGNTEAFF
D: .; size: once; J: TRBJ1-1; length: 14; V: TRBV2; DNA: TGTGCCAGCAGGTCGGTAGGTAGGAACACTGAAGCTTTCTTT; CDR3: CASRSVGRNTEAFF
D: .; size: .; J: TRBJ1-4; length: 12; V: TRBV7-2; DNA: TGTGCCAGCAGCTGGCATAATGAAAAACTGTTTTTT; CDR3: CASSWHNEKLFF
D: TRBD1; size: .; J: TRBJ1-4; length: 16; V: TRBV5-1; DNA: TGCGCCAGCAGCTTGAGGACAGGGGGCCTTAATGAAAAACTGTTTTTT; CDR3: CASSLRTGGLNEKLFF
D: TRBD2; size: once; J: TRBJ2-3; length: 17; V: TRBV9; DNA: TGTGCCAGCAGCGTAGCTAGTACTAGCGCGGGCGCAGATACGCAGTATTTT; CDR3: CASSVASTSAGADTQYF
D: .; size: .; J: TRBJ2-6; length: 14; V: TRBV6-5; DNA: TGTGCCAGCAGACCACACTCTGGGGCCAACGTCCTGACTTTC; CDR3: CASRPHSGANVLTF
D: .; size: .; J: TRBJ2-7; length: 14; V: TRBV6-6; DNA: TGTGCCAGCGCCGTAGGGACACCGTTCTACGAGCAGTACTTC; CDR3: CASAVGTPFYEQYF
D: TRBD2; size: .; J: TRBJ2-1; length: 14; V: TRBV11-2; DNA: TGTGCCAGCAGCCCGTATAGCGGGGGAAATGAGCAGTTCTTC; CDR3: CASSPYSGGNEQFF
D: TRBD2; size: .; J: TRBJ2-7; length: 15; V: TRBV11-2; DNA: TGTGCCAGCAGCTTAGTGTCTAGCGGGGCCTACGAGCAGTACTTC; CDR3: CASSLVSSGAYEQYF
D: .; size: .; J: TRBJ2-7; length: 11; V: TRBV2; DNA: TGTGCCAGCAGTGTTCAGTACGAGCAGTACTTC; CDR3: CASSVQYEQYF
D: TRBD1; size: .; J: TRBJ1-1; length: 13; V: TRBV5-4; DNA: TGTGCCACCAGGGGGGGCGCGATGGCTGAAGCTTTCTTT; CDR3: CATRGGAMAEAFF
D: .; size: .; J: TRBJ2-2; length: 13; V: TRBV5-1; DNA: TGCGCCAGCAGCAGAGGGGATCCCGGGGAGCTGTTTTTT; CDR3: CASSRGDPGELFF
D: .; size: .; J: TRBJ1-2; length: 12; V: TRBV6-5; DNA: TGTGCCAGCCTCGGGGGTAACTATGGCTACACCTTC; CDR3: CASLGGNYGYTF
D: .; size: .; J: TRBJ1-2; length: 12; V: TRBV30; DNA: TGTGCCTGGAGCAGGGGACGCTATGGCTACACCTTC; CDR3: CAWSRGRYGYTF
D: .; size: few; J: TRBJ2-5; length: 14; V: TRBV5-6; DNA: TGTGCCAGCAGCTTGAGGGGTCTACGAGAGACCCAGTACTTC; CDR3: CASSLRGLRETQYF
D: .; size: .; J: TRBJ1-4; length: 13; V: TRBV27; DNA: TGTGCCAGCAGTCCCCTGGGTAATGAAAAACTGTTTTTT; CDR3: CASSPLGNEKLFF